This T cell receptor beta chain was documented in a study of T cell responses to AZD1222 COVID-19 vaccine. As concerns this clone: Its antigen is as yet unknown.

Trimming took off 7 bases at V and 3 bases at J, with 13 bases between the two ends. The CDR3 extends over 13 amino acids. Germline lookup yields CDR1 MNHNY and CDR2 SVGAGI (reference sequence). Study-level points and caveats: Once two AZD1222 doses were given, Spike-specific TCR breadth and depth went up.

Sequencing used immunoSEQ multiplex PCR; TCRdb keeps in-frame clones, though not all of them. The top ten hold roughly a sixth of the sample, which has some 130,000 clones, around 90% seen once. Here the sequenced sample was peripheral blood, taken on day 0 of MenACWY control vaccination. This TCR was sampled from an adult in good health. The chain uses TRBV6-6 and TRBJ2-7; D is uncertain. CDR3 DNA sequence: TGTGCCAGCACGGGCCGTTTGGACTACGAGCAGTACTTC. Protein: CASTGRLDYEQYF.